This is a list of T cell receptor beta chains from one sample in a study of blood T cell repertoires in COVID-19. Method: immunoSEQ multiplex PCR; TCRdb's copy keeps in-frame clones and lacks some. The repertoire holds around 250,000 clones, with approximately 87% as singletons. Sequenced: peripheral blood. The receptors shown here come from a man aged 55 to 70 who had recovered from COVID-19. Each CDR3 is given with its conserved first and last residue. A D gene is named only where the DNA matches it firmly. A row's size may be missing; if present it is once, few, many or a size class.

D gene,clone size,V gene,J gene,CDR3 DNA,CDR3 protein
.,.,TRBV9,TRBJ2-7,TGTGCCAGCAGCCCTAGCCTACAAGTCTACGAGCAGTACTTC,CASSPSLQVYEQYF
TRBD1,.,TRBV7-6,TRBJ1-1,TGTGCCAGCAGCTTAATGAGCAGGGGGGTTAACACTGAAGCTTTCTTT,CASSLMSRGVNTEAFF
TRBD2,.,TRBV11-1,TRBJ2-1,TGTGCCAGCAGCTTAGTCGGCGCGGGAGTGGAGCAGTTCTTC,CASSLVGAGVEQFF
TRBD1,few,TRBV19,TRBJ1-2,TGTGCCAGTAGTATAGGAGGGACAGGGAGACGGGATGGCTACACCTTC,CASSIGGTGRRDGYTF
.,.,TRBV29-1,TRBJ2-7,TGCAGCGTTGAGTCGAGGCAGGGAAGAGAAGAGCAGTACTTC,CSVESRQGREEQYF
TRBD1,.,TRBV7-9,TRBJ1-5,TGTGCCAGCAGCCCTACAAAACAGGGGAATCCCCAGCATTTT,CASSPTKQGNPQHF
.,few,TRBV7-9,TRBJ1-5,TGTGCCAGCAGCTTAGCGCTGGGAGTGGGCCATCAGCCCCAGCATTTT,CASSLALGVGHQPQHF
TRBD2,once,TRBV29-1,TRBJ2-1,TGCAGCACACAACTCTTAGGACTAGCGGGAGGGAATGAGCAGTTCTTC,CSTQLLGLAGGNEQFF
.,.,TRBV3-1/TRBV3-2,TRBJ1-5,TGTGCCAGCAGCCAAGAGAGGGCCGCTCGGGACAATCAGCCCCAGCATTTT,CASSQERAARDNQPQHF
TRBD2,.,TRBV11-3,TRBJ2-2,TGTGCCAGCAGCTCCTCCGGACTAGCGGGGGGGCGTACCGGGGAGCTGTTTTTT,CASSSSGLAGGRTGELFF
TRBD1,.,TRBV5-1,TRBJ1-3,TGCGCCAGCAGCCCGAGACAGGGGATCAACGGAAACACCATATATTTT,CASSPRQGINGNTIYF
TRBD1,.,TRBV18,TRBJ1-1,TGTGCCAGCTCACCAAAAACAGGGGGCCAGGGGAACACTGAAGCTTTCTTT,CASSPKTGGQGNTEAFF
.,many,TRBV2,TRBJ2-2,TGTGCCAGCAGTGGGTTCAGCACCGGGGAGCTGTTTTTT,CASSGFSTGELFF
.,.,TRBV21-1,TRBJ1-2,TGTGCCAGCAGCAAAGGCGACCGGGACAGGGGAAATTCTAACTATGGCTACACCTTC,CASSKGDRDRGNSNYGYTF
TRBD1,.,TRBV3-1/TRBV3-2,TRBJ2-1,TGTGCCAGCAGCCAAGGGGGACAGTACAATGAGCAGTTCTTC,CASSQGGQYNEQFF
TRBD2,.,TRBV29-1,TRBJ2-7,TGCAGCGTTGGGGGCGGGGGGCGATACGAGCAGTACTTC,CSVGGGGRYEQYF
TRBD1,.,TRBV7-2,TRBJ2-2,TGTGCCAGCAGCCCCTGGACAGGGGGTGCCGGGGAGCTGTTTTTT,CASSPWTGGAGELFF